This T cell receptor (beta chain) stems from a study of OX40 agonist ivuxolimab in advanced cancers. Study information: The drug used for patients, ivuxolimab, was an agonistic anti-OX40 (CD134) antibody. Participants averaged approximately 60 years of age (range about 23 to 80) and were around 85% male. Study-level points and caveats: Fewer expanded clones were found on average in CD4+ than in CD8+ T cells.

Drawing of blood for sampling happened at baseline, at cycle 4 day 1, and at cycle 7 day 1. Concerning this clone: The antigen is undetermined.

CDR1 and CDR2 (germline): SGHVS, FNYEAQ. V was cut by 1 base and J by 4 bases, with 13 bases left in between. The CDR3 contains 15 residues. The data were produced by immunoSEQ multiplex PCR, yet TCRdb's version contains in-frame clones alone and is incomplete. The sample records about 70,000 clones, about 90% being singletons. The chain has TRBV7-6 and TRBJ2-5; possibly TRBD2 for D (5 bases). The sample consisted of CD4+ or CD8+ T cells sorted from blood, taken in a trial of the OX40 agonist ivuxolimab. The receptor's source is an adult with an advanced solid tumor such as melanoma, head and neck, liver or kidney cancer. CDR3 amino acids: CASSLEPGSGETQYF. CDR3 DNA sequence: TGTGCCAGCAGCTTAGAACCGGGGTCGGGAGAGACCCAGTACTTC. Full variable domain (rest looked up from reference TRBV7-6 and TRBJ2-5): GAGVSQSPRYKVTKRGQDVALRCDPISGHVSLYWYRQALGQGPEFLTYFNYEAQQDKSGLPNDRFSAERPEGSISTLTIQRTEQRDSAMYRCASSLEPGSGETQYFGPGTRLLVL.